This T cell receptor beta chain derives from a study of blood T cell repertoires in COVID-19. At the level of the study: The samples span acute and convalescent COVID-19 from the United States, Italy and Spain. In each case, the material was cDNA or gDNA derived from T cells, B-cell-depleted T cells, or PBMCs.

Here immunoSEQ multiplex PCR was the method, and the copy in TCRdb shows in-frame clones only, minus some. The repertoire holds hundreds of thousands of clones, with about 85% as singletons. Germline V CDR1 and CDR2: SGHRS, YFSETQ. V dropped 2 bases and J dropped 1 base, with 11 bases sitting between them. CDR3 length: 15 residues. This rearrangement joins TRBV5-1 to TRBJ2-3, with a possible D match to TRBD2 (7 bases). The sequence came from a man in his sixties who had recovered from COVID-19. Sequencing was done on a sample of peripheral blood. This chain's CDR3 is CASSFGRGRTDTQYF. The CDR3 DNA reads as TGCGCCAGCAGCTTTGGGCGGGGGCGCACAGATACGCAGTATTTT.